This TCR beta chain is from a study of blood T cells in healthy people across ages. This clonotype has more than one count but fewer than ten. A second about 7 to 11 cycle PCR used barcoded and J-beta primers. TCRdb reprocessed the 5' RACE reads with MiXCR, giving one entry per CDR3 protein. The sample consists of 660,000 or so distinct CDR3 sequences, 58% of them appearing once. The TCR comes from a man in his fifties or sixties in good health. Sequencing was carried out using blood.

The chain's CDR3 is CASSQGASGGGGYTF. DNA of the CDR3: TGTGCCAGCAGCCAAGGGGCCAGCGGGGGAGGTGGCTACACCTTC. The chain is built from TRBV3-1 and TRBJ1-2, with D perhaps TRBD1 (5 bases). Germline V gene data show CDR1 as LGHDT and CDR2 as YNNKEL (reference sequence). The CDR3 is 15 amino acids. V was clipped by 1 base and J by 7 bases, with 16 bases between them.